The entry that follows covers one TCR beta chain sequence. This record belongs to a study of blood T cells in healthy people across ages. The CDR3 runs 15 residues. Trimming cost V 2 bases and J 3 bases, with 13 bases left between them. Per germline, CDR1 SGHVS and CDR2 FQNEAQ. It was with a sample-barcoded 5' primer and a J-beta primer mix that a second PCR of roughly 7 to 12 cycles was run. TCRdb re-analysed the 5' RACE reads in MiXCR, keeping a single row per CDR3 protein. The sample holds about 770,000 distinct CDR3 sequences, approximately 48% seen once. Donors each provided around 10 milliliters of peripheral blood.

The specimen sequenced was blood. The chain uses TRBV7-8 and TRBJ1-2; D is ambiguous. The receptor's source is a man in his sixties in good health. The CDR3 here is CASSLRLDLYYGYTF. As DNA, the CDR3 is TGTGCCAGCAGCTTAAGGCTGGACCTATACTATGGCTACACCTTC.